Listed here are 30 T cell receptor beta chains from one sample, sequenced in a study of T-cell reconstitution after alpha-beta-depleted transplantation in children listed by TCRdb under 2016. This specimen's treatment or condition label, per the study, means: allogeneic hematopoietic cell transplantation with graft depleted of TCRalphabeta T cells and CD19 B cells. The method was PCR. The sequencer listed for this sample is Illumina HiSeq 2500. TCR libraries were prepared with molecular barcoding, using unique molecular identifiers to normalize TCRbeta repertoire quantification. TCRdb trimmed the raw reads at Q25, called clones with MiXCR and kept productive beta chains. When rows share a CDR3 protein, they turn into one entry using the most common DNA and genes. The sample records 73,000 or so distinct CDR3 sequences, roughly 4.5% of which are singletons. Jointly, the top ten make up approximately 20% of the sample.

The specimen was PBMCs, mostly from graft donor cells, collected 180 days after TCRalphabeta/CD19-depleted stem cell transplant. These receptors were collected from a boy younger than two who had a stem cell transplant for acute myeloid leukemia, so the T cells may come from the graft donor.

This clonotype was seen ten or more times. The J gene is TRBJ1-1, the V gene TRBV20-1; no clear D gene. The CDR3 loop spans 12 amino acids. Trimming left V 6 bases short and J 2 bases short, with 10 bases between. Per the germline V gene, CDR1 is DFQATT and CDR2 is SNEGSKA (reference sequence). The CDR3 bases are TGCAGTGCCCCGGGCCTAAACACTGAAGCTTTCTTT. As protein: CSAPGLNTEAFF.

This clonotype appeared many times. The V gene is TRBV6-2 or TRBV6-3, the J gene TRBJ1-5; 7 positions agree with TRBD1. Germline V gene lookup returns CDR1 MNHEY and CDR2 SVGEGT. V trimming: 6 bases; J trimming: 2 bases; junction bases outside the gene matches: 7. The CDR3 has 15 residues. DNA for the CDR3: TGTGCCAGCAGCTGGGACAGCCGCCGCAATCAGCCCCAGCATTTT. This encodes CASSWDSRRNQPQHF.

This clonotype occurred many times. This chain uses TRBV20-1 with TRBJ2-3; 10 nucleotides align to TRBD2. The germline V gene encodes CDR1 DFQATT and CDR2 SNEGSKA (reference sequence). Unmatched junction bases numbered 7, after V lost 2 bases and J lost 5 bases. CDR3 length equals 15 residues. The CDR3 sequence is CSARKLAGDLDTQYF. In DNA form, the CDR3 reads TGCAGTGCTAGAAAGCTAGCGGGGGATCTAGATACGCAGTATTTT.

This clonotype was observed many times. V gene TRBV20-1 combines with J gene TRBJ1-5, with a weak D call TRBD1 (6 bases). The CDR3 is 13 residues long. V was cut by 6 bases and J by 3 bases, with 12 bases left in between. CDR1 and CDR2 from the germline V gene are DFQATT and SNEGSKA (reference sequence). Here the CDR3 DNA reads TGCAGTGCCCTCGGACAGAACAATCAGCCCCAGCATTTT. Translated: CSALGQNNQPQHF.

This clonotype has ten or more counts. The rearrangement links TRBV12-3 or TRBV12-4 to TRBJ2-5; 7 positions match TRBD1. The CDR3 has 13 residues. V shed 6 bases, J shed 3 bases, and the junction held 4 bases outside the gene matches. The CDR3 bases are TGTGCCAGCAGCCCCGGGACAGAAGAGACCCAGTACTTC. Its translation is CASSPGTEETQYF.

This clonotype was observed many times. The gene calls are TRBV12-3 or TRBV12-4 and TRBJ2-1, with D possibly matching TRBD2 (5 bases). The CDR3 extends over 15 amino acids. Trimming stripped 6 bases from V and 4 bases from J, with 16 bases between. CDR3: CASRALVDSYNEQFF. The CDR3 nucleotides are TGTGCCAGCAGGGCACTAGTGGACTCTTACAATGAGCAGTTCTTC.

This clonotype was seen many times. The CDR3: CAWSVRAGGLGYYNEQFF. Written as DNA, the CDR3 is TGTGCCTGGAGTGTACGAGCGGGGGGGCTCGGGTACTACAATGAGCAGTTCTTC. The chain carries TRBV30 and TRBJ2-1; 10 nucleotides align to TRBD2. This CDR3 spans 18 amino acids. Germline V gene data show CDR1 as GTSNPN and CDR2 as SVGIG (reference sequence). V lost 0 bases to trimming and J lost 3 bases; unmatched junction nucleotides: 11.

Ten or more counts support this clonotype. This chain links TRBV5-5 with TRBJ2-3; 8 bases are a match to TRBD1. CDR3 length equals 16 residues. The germline V gene has CDR1 SGHKS and CDR2 YYEKEE (reference sequence). V lost 4 bases to trimming and J lost 2 bases; unmatched junction nucleotides: 9. The CDR3 reads CASSQPTGAVTDTQYF. CDR3 in DNA: TGTGCCAGCAGCCAACCGACAGGGGCCGTCACAGATACGCAGTATTTT.

The rearrangement joins TRBV30 to TRBJ2-1, with TRBD2 as a possible D gene (5 bases). From germline, CDR1 is GTSNPN and CDR2 SVGIG (reference sequence). The CDR3 spans 13 residues. V lost 3 bases and J 12 bases, leaving 18 bases between the germline ends. The CDR3 loop reads CAWSYSLGEGQFF. In nucleotides, the CDR3 is TGTGCCTGGAGCTACTCCCTAGGAGAGGGGCAGTTCTTC.

This clonotype has a count of ten or more. The chain links TRBV10-3 to TRBJ1-2, with TRBD1 as a possible D gene (6 bases). With 0 bases removed from V and 7 bases from J, the gap between germline ends came to 15 bases. The CDR3 consists of 15 residues. Germline V CDR1 and CDR2: ENHRY, SYGVKD. CDR3 sequence reads: CAISESIRQVFGYTF. The CDR3 DNA reads as TGTGCCATCAGTGAGTCGATAAGACAGGTGTTTGGCTACACCTTC.

This clonotype was found many times. The V and J genes are TRBV20-1 and TRBJ2-1; D is undetermined. Germline values: CDR1 DFQATT, CDR2 SNEGSKA (reference sequence). The V end lost 6 bases, the J end lost 9 bases, and 9 bases lay between the germline ends. The CDR3 sequence is 10 residues long. CDR3 in amino acids: CSAQALEQFF. In DNA form, the CDR3 reads TGCAGTGCCCAAGCGCTTGAGCAGTTCTTC.

Comments on this clonotype: This may come from a read error, since a much larger clone is one base off. This sequence joins TRBV11-3 and TRBJ2-1; unclear D gene. The germline gives CDR1 SGHNT, CDR2 YENEEA. There are 16 residues in the CDR3. The CDR3 DNA follows: TGTGCCAGCACAAGTCCACGGGTTAGCTCCTACGATGAGCAGTTCTTC. Protein: CASTSPRVSSYDEQFF.

This clonotype was seen repeatedly, ten times or more. The rearrangement uses TRBV6-5 and TRBJ2-1; 7 bases map to TRBD1. The CDR3 is made up of 16 amino acids. J lost 8 bases, V lost 5 bases, and 15 bases had no gene match. Looked up from germline, CDR1 is MNHEY and CDR2 is SVGAGI. CDR3 nucleotide sequence: TGTGCCAGCAGTCATCTCCCCGGGACAGATTCGGATGAGCAGTTCTTC. Translation: CASSHLPGTDSDEQFF.

Many counts were recorded for this clonotype. The genes are TRBV3-1 and TRBJ2-7; 7 nucleotides align to TRBD1. Looked up from germline, CDR1 is LGHDT and CDR2 is YNNKEL (reference sequence). V gave up 5 bases and J gave up 0 bases; unmatched junction bases: 7. The CDR3 totals 15 residues. The chain's CDR3 is CASSGDSPSSYEQYF. The CDR3 coding sequence is TGTGCCAGCAGCGGGGACAGCCCGAGCTCCTACGAGCAGTACTTC.

There are many counts of this clonotype. The V gene is TRBV12-3 or TRBV12-4, the J gene TRBJ1-1, with D hard to call. The germline V and J ends were trimmed by 7 bases and 1 base, with 19 bases remaining between them. The CDR3 covers 16 residues. The CDR3: CASTLTMAVTNTEAFF. CDR3 coding DNA: TGTGCCAGCACCCTAACAATGGCGGTTACGAACACTGAAGCTTTCTTT.

This clonotype was recorded at least ten times. The chain combines TRBV2 with TRBJ2-1, with D tentatively TRBD2 (5 bases). The germline V gene encodes CDR1 SNHLY and CDR2 FYNNEI. The CDR3 spans 17 residues. Trimming shortened V by 3 bases and J by 0 bases, and 15 bases separated the two germline ends. CDR3 sequence: CASSDRGGLSSYNEQFF. For the CDR3, the DNA is TGTGCCAGCAGTGACCGTGGCGGGCTTAGCTCCTACAATGAGCAGTTCTTC.

In its sample, this clonotype was seen many times. The chain combines TRBV20-1 with TRBJ1-1; possibly TRBD1 for D (5 bases). CDR3 length equals 13 residues. Trimming removed 6 bases from V and 7 bases from J, with 18 bases in between. Germline CDR1 DFQATT, CDR2 SNEGSKA (reference sequence). The CDR3 nucleotides are TGCAGTGCCCGTTTCAGGGAAATAGGTGAAGCTTTCTTT. It codes for CSARFREIGEAFF.

Points on this clonotype: This clone may be a read error of a much larger clone one base away. The gene calls are TRBV18 and TRBJ1-1; a possible D gene is TRBD1 (6 bases). The CDR3 loop spans 19 amino acids. From germline, CDR1 is KGHSH and CDR2 LQKENI. DNA for the CDR3: TGTACCAGCTCACCCGTGCGGAGGGGGGACGGACTCATGAACACTGAAGCTTTCTTT. This codes for CTSSPVRRGDGLMNTEAFF.

This clonotype occurred many times. The chain has TRBV12-3 or TRBV12-4 and TRBJ1-2, with 7 nucleotides matching TRBD1. Trimming at V came to 8 bases and at J to 9 bases, leaving 9 bases not matched to a gene. The CDR3 contains 12 residues. CDR3 sequence (DNA): TGTGCCAGCTCGGGACAGTCGATTCGCTACACCTTC. Protein: CASSGQSIRYTF.

In this sample, this clonotype turned up many times. DNA of the CDR3: TGCAGTGCTAGGGACAGTACCTTAGCCAAAAACATTCAGTACTTC. Protein: CSARDSTLAKNIQYF. The chain has TRBV20-1 and TRBJ2-4; TRBD1 is a possible D gene (6 bases). V was trimmed by 3 bases and J by 0 bases, leaving 12 bases between them. CDR3 size: 15 residues. Germline CDR1 DFQATT, CDR2 SNEGSKA (reference sequence).

At least ten counts were recorded for this clonotype. The J gene is TRBJ2-2, the V gene TRBV4-3, with 7 bases lining up with TRBD1. Germline CDR1 LGHNA, CDR2 YSLEER. With V trimmed by 2 bases and J by 1 base, 4 bases remained unmatched. The CDR3 totals 16 residues. In DNA, the CDR3 is TGCGCCAGCAGCCAACCCCGACAGGGGAACACCGGGGAGCTGTTTTTT. Its translation: CASSQPRQGNTGELFF.

This clonotype has a handful of counts. The genes are TRBV5-1 and TRBJ1-1, with TRBD1 matching 8 bases. CDR3 length: 15 residues. J was trimmed by 3 bases and V by 4 bases; bases with no gene match: 8. Germline V gives CDR1 SGHRS, CDR2 YFSETQ. The CDR3 loop reads CASSRTGMGDTEAFF. The CDR3 DNA reads TGCGCCAGCAGCAGGACAGGGATGGGGGACACTGAAGCTTTCTTT.

This clonotype was recorded many times. J is TRBJ2-3 and V is TRBV20-1; 8 nucleotides line up with TRBD2. V was clipped by 4 bases and J by 2 bases; unmatched bases: 2. Germline CDR1 is DFQATT and CDR2 is SNEGSKA (reference sequence). The CDR3 extends over 13 amino acids. CDR3 in DNA: TGCAGTGCTAAACTAGCGGCCACAGATACGCAGTATTTT. As protein: CSAKLAATDTQYF.

The chain combines TRBV11-2 with TRBJ2-5; D remains unclear. The CDR3 loop spans 14 amino acids. V dropped 4 bases and J dropped 0 bases, with 9 bases sitting between them. Germline V gene sequence: CDR1 SGHAT, CDR2 FQNNGV. The CDR3 protein is CASSSIWYQETQYF. The CDR3 DNA reads TGTGCCAGCAGCTCCATATGGTACCAAGAGACCCAGTACTTC. The variable domain in full, with the rest retrieved from reference TRBV11-2 and TRBJ2-5, is EAGVAQSPRYKIIEKRQSVAFWCNPISGHATLYWYQQILGQGPKLLIQFQNNGVVDDSQLPKDRFSAERLKGVDSTLKIQPAKLEDSAVYLCASSSIWYQETQYFGPGTRLLVL.

This clonotype was observed at least ten times. V usage is TRBV19 and J usage is TRBJ1-5; 7 nucleotides agree with TRBD1. The germline V gene encodes CDR1 LNHDA and CDR2 SQIVND (reference sequence). CDR3 length: 16 residues. Losses at the gene ends were 4 bases for V and 4 bases for J; bases not matched to a gene: 10. In DNA, the CDR3 is TGTGCCAGTAGTAGCATTAGGACAGGAAGGAATCAGCCCCAGCATTTT. The encoded protein is CASSSIRTGRNQPQHF.

This clonotype showed up many times. The chain couples TRBV5-5 to TRBJ2-2; D unresolved. The CDR3 extends over 14 amino acids. V was trimmed by 2 bases and J by 1 base, leaving 6 bases between them. Germline CDR1 reads SGHKS; CDR2 reads YYEKEE (reference sequence). The CDR3 coding sequence is TGTGCCAGCAGCTTACCAGGGAACACCGGGGAGCTGTTTTTT. The encoded protein is CASSLPGNTGELFF.

This clonotype has ten or more counts. The chain links TRBV27 to TRBJ2-7; 11 bases are a match to TRBD2. V was clipped by 5 bases and J by 7 bases; unmatched bases: 10. The CDR3 length is 15 residues. Germline CDR1 MNHEY, CDR2 SMNVEV (reference sequence). CDR3 nucleotides: TGTGCCAGCAGTCGGGGGACTAGCGGTCTTAGGGAGCAGTACTTC. This codes for CASSRGTSGLREQYF.

This clonotype has at least ten counts. The V call is TRBV14, the J call TRBJ2-7; no definite D call. CDR1 and CDR2 from the germline V gene are SGHDN and FVKESK. There are 14 residues in the CDR3. V dropped 1 base and J dropped 3 bases, with 10 bases sitting between them. The CDR3 coding sequence is TGTGCCAGCAGCCAAGTTGGTGTAGGCTACGAGCAGTACTTC. It encodes CASSQVGVGYEQYF.

This clonotype was counted at least ten times. V gene TRBV29-1 combines with J gene TRBJ2-1; maybe TRBD2 (5 bases). The CDR3 loop spans 13 amino acids. Germline V gene data show CDR1 as SQVTM and CDR2 as ANQGSEA. With 6 bases removed from V and 7 bases from J, the gap between germline ends came to 16 bases. The CDR3 is CSVPRGSGNEQFF. The DNA for the CDR3 is TGCAGCGTCCCACGCGGGTCGGGGAATGAGCAGTTCTTC.

The chain recombines TRBV6-2 or TRBV6-3 with TRBJ2-3, with D tentatively TRBD1 (5 bases). Trimming took off 2 bases at V and 4 bases at J, with 13 bases between the two ends. CDR3 length equals 15 residues. Germline values: CDR1 MNHEY, CDR2 SVGEGT. CDR3 residues: CASSYQGRASDTQYF. The CDR3 region has the DNA TGTGCCAGCAGTTACCAGGGCAGGGCTTCAGATACGCAGTATTTT.